This is a list of T cell receptor beta chains from one sample in a study of vaccination and CD4 T cells after COVID-19. Antigens of these TCRs are unknown. TCRdb ran MiXCR on the PCR reads and lists one entry per CDR3 protein. Among about 10,000 distinct CDR3 sequences, around 20% were seen once, and the ten largest hold around 12%. Sequencing was performed on CD4+ T cells from blood, cultured in vitro, taken after SARS-CoV-2 vaccination. Receptors were obtained from a human donor who had recovered from COVID-19. CDR3s include the opening cysteine and the closing phenylalanine or tryptophan. D genes are given only for firm matches. Clone size is not always given. Where it is, it says once, few, many or a class for expanded clones.

CDR3nt: TGTGCCAGCAGCTTAGCCCCCATGGGCCCGCGGGGGGAGCAGTTCTTC
CDR3aa: CASSLAPMGPRGEQFF
v_gene: TRBV7-2
d_gene: TRBD2
abundance: medium-sized
j_gene: TRBJ2-1

CDR3nt: TGTGCCAGCAGCTCCCGGGACCCTCAAGAGACCCAGTACTTC
CDR3aa: CASSSRDPQETQYF
v_gene: TRBV28
d_gene: NA
abundance: few
j_gene: TRBJ2-5

CDR3nt: TGTGCCAGCAGTTTATGGGGACGACAGGTTAACACTGAAGCTTTCTTT
CDR3aa: CASSLWGRQVNTEAFF
v_gene: TRBV28
d_gene: NA
abundance: NA
j_gene: TRBJ1-1

CDR3nt: TGTGCCAGCAGCCCCACAACATCTAGCGGTGAGCAGTTCTTC
CDR3aa: CASSPTTSSGEQFF
v_gene: TRBV7-6
d_gene: TRBD2
abundance: NA
j_gene: TRBJ2-1

CDR3nt: TGTGCCAGCAGCCCCGGACAGGGCACAGATACGCAGTATTTT
CDR3aa: CASSPGQGTDTQYF
v_gene: TRBV7-3
d_gene: TRBD1
abundance: NA
j_gene: TRBJ2-3

CDR3nt: TGTGCCAGCAGCTTAGAAATAAACGGGAGGGGTGAGCAGTACTTC
CDR3aa: CASSLEINGRGEQYF
v_gene: TRBV7-2
d_gene: TRBD2
abundance: NA
j_gene: TRBJ2-7

CDR3nt: TGTGCCAGCAGTTACTCGATAAGGAGCCACGGAGAAGCTTTCTTT
CDR3aa: CASSYSIRSHGEAFF
v_gene: TRBV6-2/TRBV6-3
d_gene: NA
abundance: NA
j_gene: TRBJ1-1

CDR3nt: TGTGCCAGCAGCCGGCGTTACACTGAAGCTTTCTTT
CDR3aa: CASSRRYTEAFF
v_gene: TRBV28
d_gene: NA
abundance: few
j_gene: TRBJ1-1

CDR3nt: TGTGCCAGCCAAGGACCCCTTCAGCCCCAGCATTTT
CDR3aa: CASQGPLQPQHF
v_gene: TRBV2
d_gene: NA
abundance: few
j_gene: TRBJ1-5

CDR3nt: TGTGCCAGCAGTTTATCCGGAGGCACAGATACGCAGTATTTT
CDR3aa: CASSLSGGTDTQYF
v_gene: TRBV12-3/TRBV12-4
d_gene: NA
abundance: few
j_gene: TRBJ2-3

CDR3nt: TGCGCCAGCAAAGGCGGGAGTGAGTACGAGCAGTACTTC
CDR3aa: CASKGGSEYEQYF
v_gene: TRBV5-1
d_gene: TRBD2
abundance: once
j_gene: TRBJ2-7

CDR3nt: TGCGCCAGCAGCCCCCTGGGACAGCCCCAAGAGACCCAGTACTTC
CDR3aa: CASSPLGQPQETQYF
v_gene: TRBV5-1
d_gene: TRBD1
abundance: NA
j_gene: TRBJ2-5

CDR3nt: TGTGCCAGCAGTTTAATAGGGACAGCTAATGAAAAACTGTTTTTT
CDR3aa: CASSLIGTANEKLFF
v_gene: TRBV28
d_gene: TRBD1
abundance: NA
j_gene: TRBJ1-4

CDR3nt: TGTGCCAGCAGCTCGGGACAGCCACAAGAGACCCAGTACTTC
CDR3aa: CASSSGQPQETQYF
v_gene: TRBV7-9
d_gene: TRBD1
abundance: NA
j_gene: TRBJ2-5

CDR3nt: TGCGCCAGCACCCTGACCCCAAACAATGAGCAGTTCTTC
CDR3aa: CASTLTPNNEQFF
v_gene: TRBV5-1
d_gene: NA
abundance: NA
j_gene: TRBJ2-1

CDR3nt: TGTGCCAGACCCTCAGGGACAGGGCCCACTGAAGCTTTCTTT
CDR3aa: CARPSGTGPTEAFF
v_gene: TRBV27
d_gene: TRBD1
abundance: few
j_gene: TRBJ1-1

CDR3nt: TGTGCCAGCAGGCCGCAAGCGGGAGGTTCGGTTGAGCAGTTCTTC
CDR3aa: CASRPQAGGSVEQFF
v_gene: TRBV28
d_gene: TRBD2
abundance: NA
j_gene: TRBJ2-1

CDR3nt: TGTGCCAGCAGTTCACAGGGGGTTAGAAACACCATATATTTT
CDR3aa: CASSSQGVRNTIYF
v_gene: TRBV28
d_gene: TRBD1
abundance: few
j_gene: TRBJ1-3

CDR3nt: TGTGCCAGCAGCTCACAGGGGGTTATGGAGCCCCAGCATTTT
CDR3aa: CASSSQGVMEPQHF
v_gene: TRBV5-6
d_gene: TRBD1
abundance: few
j_gene: TRBJ1-5

CDR3nt: TGCGCCAGCAGCTCGGGACAGGTAGTCCAAGCAGATACGCAGTATTTT
CDR3aa: CASSSGQVVQADTQYF
v_gene: TRBV5-1
d_gene: TRBD1
abundance: NA
j_gene: TRBJ2-3

CDR3nt: TGTGCCACCAGTACCTACCCCGAAGGGGTGGATGGCTACACCTTC
CDR3aa: CATSTYPEGVDGYTF
v_gene: TRBV24-1
d_gene: NA
abundance: NA
j_gene: TRBJ1-2

CDR3nt: TGTGCCAGCAGCCTCCAGTCTAGGGCGAATTCACCCCTCCACTTT
CDR3aa: CASSLQSRANSPLHF
v_gene: TRBV7-2
d_gene: NA
abundance: few
j_gene: TRBJ1-6

CDR3nt: TGTGCCAGCAGCTGGACTAGCGGCCCTTACAATGAGCAGTTCTTC
CDR3aa: CASSWTSGPYNEQFF
v_gene: TRBV7-7
d_gene: TRBD2
abundance: NA
j_gene: TRBJ2-1

CDR3nt: TGTGCCAGCAGCTTAGACGGGCGGGATGGTTTCGATGAGCAGTTCTTC
CDR3aa: CASSLDGRDGFDEQFF
v_gene: TRBV11-3
d_gene: NA
abundance: medium-sized
j_gene: TRBJ2-1

CDR3nt: TGTGCCAGCAGTTTCCTCAATCAGCCCCAGCATTTT
CDR3aa: CASSFLNQPQHF
v_gene: TRBV27
d_gene: NA
abundance: medium-sized
j_gene: TRBJ1-5

CDR3nt: TGTGCCAGCAGCTTAGGCGGACAGGCGGGTAGTGGAGCTTTCTTT
CDR3aa: CASSLGGQAGSGAFF
v_gene: TRBV7-9
d_gene: TRBD1
abundance: NA
j_gene: TRBJ1-1

CDR3nt: TGCGCCCGCCACATCGAGTGGGGGGTGGGGGAGACCCAGTACTTC
CDR3aa: CARHIEWGVGETQYF
v_gene: TRBV10-2
d_gene: NA
abundance: few
j_gene: TRBJ2-5

CDR3nt: TGTGCCAGCAGTCTACAGGGCTGGGGCTACACCTTC
CDR3aa: CASSLQGWGYTF
v_gene: TRBV6-2/TRBV6-3
d_gene: NA
abundance: few
j_gene: TRBJ1-2

CDR3nt: TGTGCCAGCAGTTACGTTAGGGTTAGCGGGAGGGACAATGAGCAGTTCTTC
CDR3aa: CASSYVRVSGRDNEQFF
v_gene: TRBV6-5
d_gene: TRBD2
abundance: NA
j_gene: TRBJ2-1

CDR3nt: TGCAGTGCCACCGGTCGGGGGACCAACACCGGGGAGCTGTTTTTT
CDR3aa: CSATGRGTNTGELFF
v_gene: TRBV20-1
d_gene: NA
abundance: few
j_gene: TRBJ2-2

CDR3nt: TGCAGCGTTGAGCGCCGGGACAGGGATCTCTATGACTACACCTTC
CDR3aa: CSVERRDRDLYDYTF
v_gene: TRBV29-1
d_gene: TRBD1
abundance: NA
j_gene: TRBJ1-2

CDR3nt: TGTGCCAGCAGTTACAAAGGGACAGGGCTGTACGAGCAGTACTTC
CDR3aa: CASSYKGTGLYEQYF
v_gene: TRBV6-5
d_gene: TRBD1
abundance: few
j_gene: TRBJ2-7